This TCR beta chain was sequenced for a study of identical twins. MiXCR, applied by TCRdb to the 5' RACE reads, yields one record per CDR3 protein. The data hold around 220,000 distinct CDR3 sequences, with over 13% observed a single time. The V gene end was trimmed by 5 bases and the J gene end by 6 bases; junction bases not matched to a gene: 7. The CDR3 runs to 16 residues. As concerns this clonotype: Its target is not known.

Study results and limitations: Insertions were fewer in abundant cord blood beta clonotypes, whereas memory repertoires showed none of this pattern. The analysis was cross-sectional rather than longitudinal within donors.

Sequencing used memory (CD45RO+) T cells sorted from blood. This receptor was taken from a woman between 18 and 29 years old in good health. V gene TRBV12-3 or TRBV12-4 combines with J gene TRBJ2-1; 13 bases agree with TRBD2. CDR3 loop: CASSHLLAGGLNEQFF. The DNA for the CDR3 is TGTGCCAGCAGTCACTTACTAGCGGGAGGGCTCAATGAGCAGTTCTTC.